This T cell receptor (beta chain) was profiled in a study of T-cell reconstitution after alpha-beta-depleted transplantation in children. To note about this clonotype: The antigen is not known.

The TCRbeta library incorporated unique molecular identifiers. TCRdb itself ran the PCR reads through MiXCR, one entry per CDR3 protein. This sample yields 350,000 to 500,000 distinct CDR3 sequences, of which 43% are seen a single time; 25% to 30% belongs to the top ten. Findings of the study overall: Several hundred expanded graft clones reportedly gave rise to the alpha-beta T cells present about two months after transplant. A year had passed since transplant, and T-cell counts and diversity by then came mostly from newly produced T cells. Diversity of TCRbeta at day 60 was high in some patients, arising from surviving recipient T cells and thymic progenitors.

In germline, CDR1 is SGHRS, CDR2 YFSETQ. V lost 7 bases and J lost 0; bases outside the gene matches: 10. The CDR3 has 16 amino acids. V usage is TRBV5-1 and J usage is TRBJ2-1; 7 bases fit TRBD2. This TCR was recovered from a girl aged 2 to 9 with aplastic anemia, due to receive a stem cell transplant. The specimen comprised PBMCs, sampled before TCRalphabeta/CD19-depleted stem cell transplant. CDR3 region: CASSRGGGSSYNEQFF. In nucleotides, the CDR3 is TGCGCCAGCTCCCGAGGCGGGGGAAGCTCCTACAATGAGCAGTTCTTC.